Presented here are 20 T cell receptor beta chains from one specimen sequenced in a study of response to subunit inactivated influenza vaccine. MiXCR, run by TCRdb on the RT-PCR reads, gives a single entry per CDR3 protein. In the table there are hundreds of thousands of distinct CDR3 sequences, 15% to 18% of which are singletons. The sample here was PBMCs from blood, taken about 11 days after vaccination. Receptors originate from a man between 45 and 60 years old who received an inactivated influenza vaccine.

This clonotype was seen a few times. The genes are TRBV7-9 and TRBJ2-7, with 12 bases that match TRBD2. The CDR3 sequence is 14 residues long. The ends lost 3 bases at V and 6 bases at J; junction bases unmatched: 3. Germline V gives CDR1 SEHNR, CDR2 FQNEAQ (reference sequence). CDR3 region: CASSFLAGGGEQYF. For the CDR3, the DNA is TGTGCCAGCAGCTTTCTAGCGGGAGGGGGCGAGCAGTACTTC. The variable domain in full, completed from reference TRBV7-9 and TRBJ2-7, reads DTGVSQNPRHKITKRGQNVTFRCDPISEHNRLYWYRQTLGQGPEFLTYFQNEAQLEKSRLLSDRFSAERPKGSFSTLEIQRTEQGDSAMYLCASSFLAGGGEQYFGPGTRLTVT.

This clonotype was observed a few times. The gene calls are TRBV7-9 and TRBJ2-2; tentative D call: TRBD1 (6 bases). The CDR3 contains 15 residues. Trimming removed 3 bases from V and 4 bases from J, with 12 bases in between. Germline-derived CDR1 and CDR2 are SEHNR and FQNEAQ (reference sequence). The chain's CDR3 is CASSFPTGFTGELFF. Written as DNA, the CDR3 is TGTGCCAGCAGCTTTCCTACAGGGTTCACCGGGGAGCTGTTTTTT.

The chain combines TRBV3-1 with TRBJ1-1; the D is unclear. Germline V CDR1 and CDR2: LGHDT, YNNKEL (reference sequence). Trimming removed 3 bases from V and 1 base from J, with 9 bases in between. The CDR3 contains 14 residues. The CDR3 reads CASSQLSRNTEAFF. DNA of the CDR3: TGTGCCAGCAGCCAGCTTTCTAGGAACACTGAAGCTTTCTTT.

The V call is TRBV5-1, the J call TRBJ2-1; D perhaps matches TRBD2 (6 bases). Germline CDR1 is SGHRS and CDR2 is YFSETQ. The CDR3 consists of 14 residues. Trimming left V 2 bases short and J 5 bases short, with 11 bases between. CDR3 sequence: CASSFRGKDNEQFF. The CDR3, as DNA: TGCGCCAGCAGCTTTCGGGGGAAGGACAATGAGCAGTTCTTC.

The chain combines TRBV3-1 with TRBJ1-1; D gene unclear. V lost 6 bases and J 1 base, leaving 9 bases between the germline ends. Germline values: CDR1 LGHDT, CDR2 YNNKEL (reference sequence). The CDR3 is made up of 13 amino acids. CDR3 sequence reads: CASRQTANTEAFF. The CDR3 bases are TGTGCCAGCAGACAAACAGCGAACACTGAAGCTTTCTTT.

This clonotype came up a few times. The chain combines TRBV7-9 with TRBJ2-5, with TRBD1 identical over 7 bases. The CDR3 consists of 14 residues. Germline CDR1 reads SEHNR; CDR2 reads FQNEAQ (reference sequence). V gave up 5 bases and J gave up 5 bases; unmatched junction bases: 8. CDR3 in amino acids: CASSPSGGWETQYF. In DNA form, the CDR3 reads TGTGCCAGCAGCCCCTCAGGGGGTTGGGAGACCCAGTACTTC. The entire variable domain, with the rest obtained from reference TRBV7-9 and TRBJ2-5, is as follows: DTGVSQNPRHKITKRGQNVTFRCDPISEHNRLYWYRQTLGQGPEFLTYFQNEAQLEKSRLLSDRFSAERPKGSFSTLEIQRTEQGDSAMYLCASSPSGGWETQYFGPGTRLLVL.

There are many counts of this clonotype. The chain is built from TRBV20-1 and TRBJ2-5, with D hard to call. The CDR3 totals 10 residues. Germline values: CDR1 DFQATT, CDR2 SNEGSKA (reference sequence). V was clipped by 0 bases and J by 5 bases, with 1 base between them. The CDR3 coding sequence is TGCAGTGCTAGAGATGAGACCCAGTACTTC. Translated, it gives CSARDETQYF.

This clonotype has only a few counts. The gene calls are TRBV18 and TRBJ2-6, with unresolved D. CDR1 is KGHSH, CDR2 LQKENI, per germline. CDR3 length: 14 residues. Between the trimmed V and J ends, which lost 5 bases and 1 base, there was a span of 6 bases. The CDR3 spells CASSSQSGANVLTF. CDR3 DNA: TGTGCCAGCTCATCCCAGTCTGGGGCCAACGTCCTGACTTTC.

In this sample, this clonotype turned up many times. The gene calls are TRBV30 and TRBJ1-1; 10 bases are a match to TRBD1. This CDR3 comprises 14 residues. J was trimmed by 1 base and V by 1 base; bases with no gene match: 0. CDR1 is GTSNPN and CDR2 is SVGIG in the germline V gene (reference sequence). For the CDR3, the DNA is TGTGCCTGGAGTGGGACAGGGGGGAACACTGAAGCTTTCTTT. Translated, it gives CAWSGTGGNTEAFF.

This chain connects TRBV12-3 or TRBV12-4 to TRBJ2-3; no reliable D call. This CDR3 is 14 amino acids long. Trimming removed 5 bases from V and 0 bases from J, with 9 bases in between. The CDR3 sequence is CASSQGASTDTQYF. CDR3 nucleotide sequence: TGTGCCAGCAGTCAAGGAGCTAGCACAGATACGCAGTATTTT.

This clonotype was counted a few times. The rearrangement uses TRBV28 and TRBJ2-3; 9 nucleotides agree with TRBD1. Germline V gene lookup returns CDR1 MDHEN and CDR2 SYDVKM. CDR3 size: 13 residues. V was pared by 6 bases and J by 10 bases, with 8 bases of the junction left unmatched. In DNA, the CDR3 is TGTGCCAGCAGACCGGGACAGGGTAATGCGCAGTATTTT. This codes for CASRPGQGNAQYF.

This clonotype was detected a few times. The rearrangement joins TRBV20-1 to TRBJ2-7; D gene uncertain. Germline V gene sequence: CDR1 DFQATT, CDR2 SNEGSKA (reference sequence). V lost 2 bases, J lost 1 base, and 9 bases lay in between. The CDR3 is 13 amino acids. CDR3 sequence reads: CSARLVRSYEQYF. The CDR3 bases are TGCAGTGCTAGATTGGTCAGATCCTACGAGCAGTACTTC.

This clonotype was observed a handful of times. Written as DNA, the CDR3 is TGTGCCACCCACGCGACGGCAGGGCAGAACACCGGGGAGCTGTTTTTT. Amino acids: CATHATAGQNTGELFF. V gene TRBV4-2 combines with J gene TRBJ2-2; possibly TRBD1 for D (5 bases). The CDR3 consists of 16 residues. In germline, CDR1 is LGHNA, CDR2 YNFKEQ. The V end was cut by 10 bases, the J end by 1 base, with 19 bases between.

Only a few counts were recorded for this clonotype. This chain links TRBV4-1 with TRBJ2-5, with D possibly matching TRBD1 (6 bases). Deletions cut 2 bases from V and 4 bases from J, with 8 bases between. This CDR3 is 13 amino acids long. Germline-derived CDR1 and CDR2 are MGHRA and YSYEKL. CDR3: CASSQRGTETQYF. The CDR3 coding sequence is TGCGCCAGCAGCCAAAGGGGGACAGAGACCCAGTACTTC.

This clonotype was counted ten times or more. The chain uses TRBV29-1 and TRBJ1-2; D is undetermined. The CDR3 length is 13 residues. V was cut by 3 bases and J by 2 bases, with 10 bases left in between. Germline assignment: CDR1 SQVTM and CDR2 ANQGSEA. CDR3 in DNA: TGCAGCGTTGAGGGCAGGCCCAACTATGGCTACACCTTC. It specifies CSVEGRPNYGYTF. Variable domain in full (rest from reference TRBV29-1 and TRBJ1-2): SAVISQKPSRDICQRGTSLTIQCQVDSQVTMMFWYRQQPGQSLTLIATANQGSEATYESGFVIDKFPISRPNLTFSTLTVSNMSPEDSSIYLCSVEGRPNYGYTFGSGTRLTVV.

The chain recombines TRBV5-1 with TRBJ2-3, with D uncertain. The CDR3 contains 16 residues. The V end lost 0 bases, the J end lost 0 bases, and 11 bases lay between the germline ends. CDR1 SGHRS and CDR2 YFSETQ come from the germline V gene. DNA for the CDR3: TGCGCCAGCAGCTTGGGGCAGAGCTCTAGCACAGATACGCAGTATTTT. Residues: CASSLGQSSSTDTQYF. Combining the CDR3 with reference TRBV5-1 and TRBJ2-3 gives the whole variable domain KAGVTQTPRYLIKTRGQQVTLSCSPISGHRSVSWYQQTPGQGLQFLFEYFSETQRNKGNFPGRFSGRQFSNSRSEMNVSTLELGDSALYLCASSLGQSSSTDTQYFGPGTRLTVL.

V usage is TRBV7-9 and J usage is TRBJ2-1; 7 bases map to TRBD2. Per germline, CDR1 SEHNR and CDR2 FQNEAQ (reference sequence). The CDR3 runs 12 residues. The V gene end was trimmed by 5 bases and the J gene end by 7 bases; junction bases not matched to a gene: 2. CDR3 sequence: CASSHGRNEQFF. The CDR3 DNA sequence: TGTGCCAGCAGCCACGGGAGGAATGAGCAGTTCTTC.

Many counts were recorded for this clonotype. CDR3 coding DNA: TGTGCCAGCAGCCTAGAGGTCGGGAGCAATGAGCAGTTCTTC. Translated, it gives CASSLEVGSNEQFF. The V call is TRBV7-6, the J call TRBJ2-1; D might be TRBD2 (6 bases). The V gene lost 5 bases and the J gene lost 6 bases, with 14 bases spanning the gap. From germline, CDR1 is SGHVS and CDR2 FNYEAQ. CDR3 length equals 14 residues.

A few counts support this clonotype. This chain uses TRBV7-2 with TRBJ2-5; 7 positions match TRBD2. The CDR3 covers 17 residues. Germline trimming cut 0 bases from V and 1 base from J; bases unmatched to any gene: 8. Germline V lookup: CDR1 SGHTA, CDR2 FQGNSA. The CDR3: CASSLAWGGGFQETQYF. The CDR3 region has the DNA TGTGCCAGCAGCTTAGCGTGGGGGGGAGGGTTCCAAGAGACCCAGTACTTC.

This chain joins TRBV7-2 and TRBJ2-1; 7 bases are shared with TRBD1. Germline assignment: CDR1 SGHTA and CDR2 FQGNSA. The CDR3 is made up of 14 amino acids. The trim removed 0 bases at V and 15 bases at J, leaving 11 bases unmatched. The chain's CDR3 is CASSLARSGGGRFF. CDR3 bases: TGTGCCAGCAGCTTAGCGCGATCAGGGGGTGGGCGGTTCTTC.